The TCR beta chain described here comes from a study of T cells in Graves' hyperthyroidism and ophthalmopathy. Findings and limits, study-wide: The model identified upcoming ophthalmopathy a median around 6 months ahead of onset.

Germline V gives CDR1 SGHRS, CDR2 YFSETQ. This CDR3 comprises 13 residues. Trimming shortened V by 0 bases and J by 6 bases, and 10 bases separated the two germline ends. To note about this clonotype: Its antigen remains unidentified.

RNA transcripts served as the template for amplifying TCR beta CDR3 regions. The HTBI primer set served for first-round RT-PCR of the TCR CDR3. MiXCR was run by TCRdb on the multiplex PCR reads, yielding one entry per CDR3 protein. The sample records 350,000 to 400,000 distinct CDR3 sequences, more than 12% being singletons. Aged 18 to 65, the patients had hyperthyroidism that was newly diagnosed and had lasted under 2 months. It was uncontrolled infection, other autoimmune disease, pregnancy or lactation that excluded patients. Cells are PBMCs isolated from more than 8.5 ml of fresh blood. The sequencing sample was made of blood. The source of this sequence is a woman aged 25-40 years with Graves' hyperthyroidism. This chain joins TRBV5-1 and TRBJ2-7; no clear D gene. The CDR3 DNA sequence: TGCGCCAGCAGCTTGGATTCCGGGCCCGAGCAGTACTTC. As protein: CASSLDSGPEQYF.